A selection of T cell receptor beta chains follows, all from one sample in a study of regulatory T cells in long-lasting Graves disease. TCRdb called the multiplex PCR reads again in MiXCR, with one record for every CDR3 protein. The top ten hold around 21% of the sample, which has 300,000 to 500,000 distinct CDR3 sequences, around 21% seen once. The specimen comprised peripheral blood mononuclear cells (PBMCs), sampled when the disease was refractory, from a patient treated with antithyroid drugs. These receptors originate from a female donor with Graves disease. Each CDR3 is given with its conserved first and last residue. Fields, in order: clone size, J gene, D gene, V gene, CDR3 protein, CDR3 DNA. The D gene is left open where the match is weak. Rows give clone size only sometimes, using once, few, many, or a class for an expanded clone.

.,TRBJ2-5,TRBD1,TRBV4-1,CASSQPGQGEETQYF,TGCGCCAGCAGCCAACCGGGACAGGGAGAAGAGACCCAGTACTTC
.,TRBJ2-7,TRBD2,TRBV20-1,CSAPGLAGEYGLYF,TGCAGTGCTCCGGGACTAGCGGGAGAGTATGGGCTGTACTTC
.,TRBJ2-7,TRBD2,TRBV4-1,CASSQALAGLYEQYF,TGCGCCAGCAGCCAAGCCCTAGCGGGACTGTACGAGCAGTACTTC
.,TRBJ2-6,TRBD1,TRBV27,CASGWDRGAGANVLTF,TGTGCCAGCGGATGGGACAGGGGAGCAGGGGCCAACGTCCTGACTTTC
few,TRBJ2-5,.,TRBV29-1,CSADSQETQYF,TGCAGCGCGGACAGCCAAGAGACCCAGTACTTC
.,TRBJ1-2,.,TRBV4-3,CASSQDREVPGGYTF,TGCGCCAGCAGCCAAGATAGGGAGGTCCCGGGCGGCTACACCTTC
few,TRBJ2-4,.,TRBV5-1,CASSEEDIQYF,TGCGCCAGCTCGGAGGAGGACATTCAGTACTTC
few,TRBJ2-7,.,TRBV7-2,CASSFLVADNYEQYF,TGTGCCAGCAGCTTTTTGGTAGCGGATAACTACGAGCAGTACTTC
.,TRBJ1-1,.,TRBV6-6,CASSYSYRVSTEAFF,TGTGCCAGCAGTTACTCGTACAGGGTAAGCACTGAAGCTTTCTTT
few,TRBJ1-1,.,TRBV7-9,CASSLGYGLNTEAFF,TGTGCCAGCAGCTTAGGGTATGGCCTAAACACTGAAGCTTTCTTT
once,TRBJ1-2,.,TRBV28,CASREGGNYGYTF,TGTGCCAGCAGGGAAGGCGGGAACTATGGCTACACCTTC
many,TRBJ2-5,TRBD1,TRBV24-1,CATSDRINRGRETQYF,TGTGCCACCAGTGACCGCATTAACAGGGGGCGAGAGACCCAGTACTTC
many,TRBJ2-7,TRBD2,TRBV12-3/TRBV12-4,CASSPTSGRVYEQYF,TGTGCCAGCAGTCCGACTAGCGGGAGGGTCTACGAGCAGTACTTC
.,TRBJ2-3,.,TRBV24-1,CATSDRRDTQYF,TGTGCCACCAGTGACAGAAGGGATACGCAGTATTTT
.,TRBJ1-5,.,TRBV20-1,CSANGQGNQPQHF,TGCAGTGCAAACGGACAAGGCAATCAGCCCCAGCATTTT
.,TRBJ2-7,.,TRBV27,CASSGRQYF,TGTGCCAGCAGTGGAAGGCAGTACTTC
.,TRBJ2-5,TRBD2,TRBV6-9,CASSYSTLLAGQEAQYF,TGTGCCAGCAGTTACTCTACACTACTAGCGGGTCAAGAGGCCCAGTACTTC
many,TRBJ1-4,TRBD1,TRBV12-3/TRBV12-4,CASSLRLGGGNEKLFF,TGTGCCAGCAGTTTAAGGCTAGGGGGCGGGAATGAAAAACTGTTTTTT
many,TRBJ2-5,.,TRBV20-1,CSARRPGISQETQYF,TGCAGTGCAAGAAGACCAGGGATATCCCAAGAGACCCAGTACTTC
.,TRBJ1-1,.,TRBV4-1,CASSQDGVRTEAFF,TGCGCCAGCAGCCAAGATGGAGTAAGGACTGAAGCTTTCTTT
many,TRBJ2-5,.,TRBV7-3,CASSSSRIAKTQYF,TGTGCCAGCAGCTCGTCGAGGATCGCGAAGACCCAGTACTTC
.,TRBJ1-2,.,TRBV27,CASSFRAPNYGYTF,TGTGCCAGCAGTTTTAGGGCGCCTAACTATGGCTACACCTTC
.,TRBJ1-1,.,TRBV12-3/TRBV12-4,CASSLHGANTEAFF,TGTGCCAGCAGTTTACACGGAGCTAACACTGAAGCTTTCTTT
few,TRBJ1-6,.,TRBV6-5,CASSYNNRISPLHF,TGTGCCAGCAGTTACAACAACAGGATTTCACCCCTCCACTTT
many,TRBJ2-7,TRBD2,TRBV15,CATSRVRGGTYEQYF,TGTGCCACCAGCAGAGTCCGGGGGGGGACCTACGAGCAGTACTTC
few,TRBJ2-3,.,TRBV10-3,CAISDSGLQGTQYF,TGTGCCATCAGTGATTCGGGCCTACAGGGCACGCAGTATTTT
few,TRBJ2-1,.,TRBV7-2,CASSLEADSSYNEQFF,TGTGCCAGCAGCTTAGAAGCAGATAGCTCCTACAATGAGCAGTTCTTC
few,TRBJ2-7,.,TRBV6-1,CASRWEQPYEQYF,TGTGCCAGCCGCTGGGAACAGCCCTACGAGCAGTACTTC
.,TRBJ1-1,.,TRBV4-1,CASSHQGVSAEAFF,TGCGCCAGCAGCCATCAGGGAGTCTCCGCTGAAGCTTTCTTT
many,TRBJ1-2,.,TRBV20-1,CSARLPGNGYTF,TGCAGTGCTAGACTGCCCGGAAATGGCTACACCTTC